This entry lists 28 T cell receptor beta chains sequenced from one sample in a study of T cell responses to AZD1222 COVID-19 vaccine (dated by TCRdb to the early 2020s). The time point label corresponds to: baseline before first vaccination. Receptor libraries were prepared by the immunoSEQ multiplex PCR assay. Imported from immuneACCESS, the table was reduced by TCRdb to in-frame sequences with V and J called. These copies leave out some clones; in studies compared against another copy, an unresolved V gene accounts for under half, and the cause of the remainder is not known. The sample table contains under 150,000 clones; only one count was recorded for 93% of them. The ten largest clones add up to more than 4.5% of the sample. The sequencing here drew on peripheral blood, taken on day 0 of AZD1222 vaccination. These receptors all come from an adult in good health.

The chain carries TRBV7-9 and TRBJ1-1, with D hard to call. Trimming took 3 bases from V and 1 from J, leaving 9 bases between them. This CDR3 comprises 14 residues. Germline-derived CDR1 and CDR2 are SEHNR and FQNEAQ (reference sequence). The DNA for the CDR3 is TGTGCCAGCAGCTTGGGGAACCAGAACACTGAAGCTTTCTTT. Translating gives CASSLGNQNTEAFF.

CDR3 nucleotide sequence: TGTGCCAGCAGCCCTGACAGTGTCTCTGGAAACACCATATATTTT. Its translation: CASSPDSVSGNTIYF. The chain employs TRBV11-2 and TRBJ1-3, with a tentative D call TRBD1 (5 bases). CDR1 SGHAT and CDR2 FQNNGV come from the germline V gene. The CDR3 consists of 15 residues. Between the trimmed V and J ends, which lost 5 bases and 0 bases, there was a span of 11 bases.

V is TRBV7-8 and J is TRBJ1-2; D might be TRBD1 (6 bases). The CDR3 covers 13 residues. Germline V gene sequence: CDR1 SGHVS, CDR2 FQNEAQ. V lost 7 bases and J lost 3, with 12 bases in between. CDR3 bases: TGTGCCAGCACGAAGGACAGAGACTATGGCTACACCTTC. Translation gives CASTKDRDYGYTF. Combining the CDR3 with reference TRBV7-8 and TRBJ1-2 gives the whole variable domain GAGVSQSPRYKVAKRGQDVALRCDPISGHVSLFWYQQALGQGPEFLTYFQNEAQLDKSGLPSDRFFAERPEGSVSTLKIQRTQQEDSAVYLCASTKDRDYGYTFGSGTRLTVV.

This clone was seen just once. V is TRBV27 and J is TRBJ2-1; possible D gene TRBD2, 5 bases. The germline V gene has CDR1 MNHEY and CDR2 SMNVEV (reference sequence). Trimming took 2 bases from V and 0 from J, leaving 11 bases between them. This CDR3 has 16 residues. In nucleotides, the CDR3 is TGTGCCAGCAGTTTAATAAAAACTAGCTCCTACAATGAGCAGTTCTTC. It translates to CASSLIKTSSYNEQFF.

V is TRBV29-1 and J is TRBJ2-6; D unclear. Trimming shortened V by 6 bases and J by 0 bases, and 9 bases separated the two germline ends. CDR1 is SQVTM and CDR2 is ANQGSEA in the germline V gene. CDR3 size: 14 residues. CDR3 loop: CSVAYSSGANVLTF. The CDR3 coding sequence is TGCAGCGTCGCGTATAGCTCTGGGGCCAACGTCCTGACTTTC.

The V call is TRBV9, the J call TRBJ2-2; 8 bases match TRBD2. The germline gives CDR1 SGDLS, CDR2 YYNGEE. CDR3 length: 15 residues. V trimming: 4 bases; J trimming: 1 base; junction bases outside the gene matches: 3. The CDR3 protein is CASSPTSGNTGELFF. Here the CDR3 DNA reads TGTGCCAGCAGCCCCACTAGCGGGAACACCGGGGAGCTGTTTTTT.

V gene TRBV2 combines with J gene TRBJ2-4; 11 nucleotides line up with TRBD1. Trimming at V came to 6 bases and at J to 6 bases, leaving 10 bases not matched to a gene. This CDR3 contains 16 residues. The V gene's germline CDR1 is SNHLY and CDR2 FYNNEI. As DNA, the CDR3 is TGTGCCAGCAGCCGGGACAGGGGGACTAGGAGAAACATTCAGTACTTC. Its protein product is CASSRDRGTRRNIQYF.

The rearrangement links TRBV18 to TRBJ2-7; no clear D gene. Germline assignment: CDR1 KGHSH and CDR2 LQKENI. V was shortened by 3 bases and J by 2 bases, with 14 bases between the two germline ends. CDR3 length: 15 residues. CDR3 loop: CASSPATLPTYEQYF. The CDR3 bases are TGTGCCAGCTCACCTGCGACGTTACCCACCTACGAGCAGTACTTC.

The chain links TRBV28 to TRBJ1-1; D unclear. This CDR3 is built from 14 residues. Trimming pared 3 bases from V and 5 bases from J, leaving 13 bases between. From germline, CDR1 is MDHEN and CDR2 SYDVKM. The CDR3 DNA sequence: TGTGCCAGCAGTTTGAGGCCACTTGTGACTGAAGCTTTCTTT. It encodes CASSLRPLVTEAFF.

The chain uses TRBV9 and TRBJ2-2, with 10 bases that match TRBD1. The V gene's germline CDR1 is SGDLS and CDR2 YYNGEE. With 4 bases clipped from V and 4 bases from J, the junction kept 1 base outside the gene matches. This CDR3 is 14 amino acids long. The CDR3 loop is CASSRDRGTGELFF. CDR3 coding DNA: TGTGCCAGCAGCCGGGACAGGGGCACCGGGGAGCTGTTTTTT.

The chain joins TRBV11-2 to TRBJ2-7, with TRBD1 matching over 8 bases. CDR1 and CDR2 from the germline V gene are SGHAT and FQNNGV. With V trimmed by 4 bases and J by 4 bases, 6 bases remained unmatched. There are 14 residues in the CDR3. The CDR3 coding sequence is TGTGCCAGCAGCTCCGGACAGGGAGTATACGAGCAGTACTTC. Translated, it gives CASSSGQGVYEQYF.

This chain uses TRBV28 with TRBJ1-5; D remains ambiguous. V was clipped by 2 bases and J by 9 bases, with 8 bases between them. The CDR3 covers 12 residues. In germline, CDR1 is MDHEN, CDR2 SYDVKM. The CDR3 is CASSLMERPQHF. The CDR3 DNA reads TGTGCCAGCAGTTTAATGGAACGGCCCCAGCATTTT.

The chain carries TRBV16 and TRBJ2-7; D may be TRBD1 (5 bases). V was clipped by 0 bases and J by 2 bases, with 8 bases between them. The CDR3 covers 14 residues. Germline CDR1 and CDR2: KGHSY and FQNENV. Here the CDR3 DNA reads TGTGCCAGCAGCCAATCAAACAGGCCCTACGAGCAGTACTTC. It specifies CASSQSNRPYEQYF. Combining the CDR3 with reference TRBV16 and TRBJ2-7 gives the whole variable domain GEEVAQTPKHLVRGEGQKAKLYCAPIKGHSYVFWYQQVLKNEFKFLISFQNENVFDETGMPKERFSAKCLPNSPCSLEIQATKLEDSAVYFCASSQSNRPYEQYFGPGTRLTVT.

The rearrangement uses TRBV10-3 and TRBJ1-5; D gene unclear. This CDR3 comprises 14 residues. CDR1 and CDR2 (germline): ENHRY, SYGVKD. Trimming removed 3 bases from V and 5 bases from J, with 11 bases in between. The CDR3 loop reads CAISDGILDQPQHF. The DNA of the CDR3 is TGTGCCATCAGTGACGGGATACTCGATCAGCCCCAGCATTTT.

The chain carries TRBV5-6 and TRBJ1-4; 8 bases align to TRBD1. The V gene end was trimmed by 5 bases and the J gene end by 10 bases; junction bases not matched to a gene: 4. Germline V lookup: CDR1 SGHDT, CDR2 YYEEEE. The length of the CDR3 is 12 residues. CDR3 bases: TGTGCCAGCAGTCAAGGACAGGGAAAACTGTTTTTT. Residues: CASSQGQGKLFF.

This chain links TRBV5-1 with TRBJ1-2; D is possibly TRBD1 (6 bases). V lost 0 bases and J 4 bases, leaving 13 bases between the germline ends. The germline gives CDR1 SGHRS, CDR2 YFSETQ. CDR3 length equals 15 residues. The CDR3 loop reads CASSLADRLAYGYTF. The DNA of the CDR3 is TGCGCCAGCAGCTTGGCCGACAGGCTAGCCTATGGCTACACCTTC.

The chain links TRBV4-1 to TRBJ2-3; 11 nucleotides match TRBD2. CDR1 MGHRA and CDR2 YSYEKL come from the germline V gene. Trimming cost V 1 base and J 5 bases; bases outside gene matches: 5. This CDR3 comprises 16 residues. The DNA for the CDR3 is TGCGCCAGCAGCCAAGTACCGGGACTAGCGGTAGATACGCAGTATTTT. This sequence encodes CASSQVPGLAVDTQYF.

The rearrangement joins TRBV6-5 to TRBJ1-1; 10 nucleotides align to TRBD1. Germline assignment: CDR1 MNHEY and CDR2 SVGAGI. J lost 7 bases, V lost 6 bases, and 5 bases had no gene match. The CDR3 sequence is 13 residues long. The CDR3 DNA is TGTGCCAGCAGGATGACAGGGGGCGGTGAAGCTTTCTTT. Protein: CASRMTGGGEAFF.

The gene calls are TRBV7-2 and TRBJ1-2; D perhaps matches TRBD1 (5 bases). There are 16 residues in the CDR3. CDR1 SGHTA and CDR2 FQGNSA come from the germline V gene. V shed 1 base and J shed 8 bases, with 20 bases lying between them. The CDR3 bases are TGTGCCAGCAGCTTAGAGGGCGGGACCTACCCGGGGGGCTACACCTTC. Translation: CASSLEGGTYPGGYTF. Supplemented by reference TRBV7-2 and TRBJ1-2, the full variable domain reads GAGVSQSPSNKVTEKGKDVELRCDPISGHTALYWYRQSLGQGLEFLIYFQGNSAPDKSGLPSDRFSAERTGGSVSTLTIQRTQQEDSAVYLCASSLEGGTYPGGYTFGSGTRLTVV.

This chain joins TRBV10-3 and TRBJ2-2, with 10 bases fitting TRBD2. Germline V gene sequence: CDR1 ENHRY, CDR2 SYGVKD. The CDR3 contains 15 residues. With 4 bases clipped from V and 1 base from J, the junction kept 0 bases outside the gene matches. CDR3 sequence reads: CAISGTSGNTGELFF. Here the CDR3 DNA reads TGTGCCATCAGTGGGACTAGCGGGAACACCGGGGAGCTGTTTTTT.

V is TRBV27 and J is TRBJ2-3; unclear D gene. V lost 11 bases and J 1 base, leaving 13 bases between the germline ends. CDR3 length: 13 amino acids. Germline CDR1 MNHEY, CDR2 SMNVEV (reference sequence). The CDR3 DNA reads TGTGCCTCCGCCCTCGGCCGCACAGATACGCAGTATTTT. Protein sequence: CASALGRTDTQYF.

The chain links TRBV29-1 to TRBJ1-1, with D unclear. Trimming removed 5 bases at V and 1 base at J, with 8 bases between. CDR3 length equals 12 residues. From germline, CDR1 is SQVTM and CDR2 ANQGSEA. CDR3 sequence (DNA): TGCAGCGTTTCGATGAGGAACACTGAAGCTTTCTTT. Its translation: CSVSMRNTEAFF.

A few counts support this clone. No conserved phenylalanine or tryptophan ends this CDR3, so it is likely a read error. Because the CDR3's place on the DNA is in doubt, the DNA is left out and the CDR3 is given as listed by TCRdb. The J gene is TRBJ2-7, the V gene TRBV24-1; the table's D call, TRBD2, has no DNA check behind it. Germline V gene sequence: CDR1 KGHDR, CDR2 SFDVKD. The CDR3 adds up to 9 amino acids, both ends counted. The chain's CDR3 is CATSVERGL.

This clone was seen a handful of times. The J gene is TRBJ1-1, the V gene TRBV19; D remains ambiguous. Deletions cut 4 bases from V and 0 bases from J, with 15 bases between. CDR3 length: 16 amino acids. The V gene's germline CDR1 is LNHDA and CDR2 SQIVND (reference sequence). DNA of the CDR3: TGTGCCAGTAGTAAACCGGGTGTAAGGATGAACACTGAAGCTTTCTTT. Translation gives CASSKPGVRMNTEAFF.

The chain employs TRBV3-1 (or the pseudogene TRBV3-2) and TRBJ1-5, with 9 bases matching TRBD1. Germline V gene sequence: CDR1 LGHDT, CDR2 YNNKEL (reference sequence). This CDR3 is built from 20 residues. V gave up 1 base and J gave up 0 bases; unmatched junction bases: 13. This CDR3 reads CASSQGVQGALLISNQPQHF. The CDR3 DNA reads TGTGCCAGCAGCCAAGGGGTACAGGGGGCCCTCCTAATTAGCAATCAGCCCCAGCATTTT.

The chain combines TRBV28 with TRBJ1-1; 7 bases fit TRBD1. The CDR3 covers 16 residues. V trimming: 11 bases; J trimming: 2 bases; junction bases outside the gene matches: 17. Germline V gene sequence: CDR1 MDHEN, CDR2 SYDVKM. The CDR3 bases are TGTGCCGGAAGCCGGACAGGACTGTCCCCAAACACTGAAGCTTTCTTT. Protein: CAGSRTGLSPNTEAFF.

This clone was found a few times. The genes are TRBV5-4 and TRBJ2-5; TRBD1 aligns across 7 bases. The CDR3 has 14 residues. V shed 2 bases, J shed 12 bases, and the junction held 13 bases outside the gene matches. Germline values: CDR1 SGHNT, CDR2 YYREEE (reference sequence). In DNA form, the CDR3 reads TGTGCCAGCAGCTTAGAGGGACAGAGTTTGTTAGAGTACTTC. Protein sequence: CASSLEGQSLLEYF.

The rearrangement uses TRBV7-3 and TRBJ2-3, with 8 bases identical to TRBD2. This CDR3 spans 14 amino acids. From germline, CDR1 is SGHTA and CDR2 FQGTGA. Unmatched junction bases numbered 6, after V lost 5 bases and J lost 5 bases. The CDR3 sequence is CASSPLAGRDTQYF. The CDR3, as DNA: TGTGCCAGCAGCCCTCTAGCGGGTAGAGATACGCAGTATTTT.